The rows below give T cell receptor beta chains drawn from one sample of a study of blood T cell repertoires in COVID-19. The table came from immunoSEQ multiplex PCR; TCRdb's copy has only in-frame clones and leaves some out. The sample comprises 25,000 to 30,000 clones, approximately 80% of which are singletons, and approximately 24% rests with the top ten. The sequencing sample was made of peripheral blood. These TCRs come from a human donor in a cohort sampled during active COVID-19. Both conserved end residues are part of each CDR3. D genes are given only for firm matches. Clone size is not always given. Where it is, it says once, few, many or a class for expanded clones.

cdr3_nt: TGTGCCAGCAGTTTATCGGTTGGTCTTGGTTCACTCTCCTACGAGCAGTACTTC
cdr3_aa: CASSLSVGLGSLSYEQYF
d_call: NA
clone_size: NA
j_call: TRBJ2-7
v_call: TRBV28

cdr3_nt: TGTGCCAGCAGCTTGGGCAGACTAGCGGCCTCCCTCTCCTACGAGCAGTACTTC
cdr3_aa: CASSLGRLAASLSYEQYF
d_call: TRBD2
clone_size: NA
j_call: TRBJ2-7
v_call: TRBV7-2

cdr3_nt: TGTGCCAGTAGACGCCAGACAGGGGGTAAGGGTTCACCCCTCCACTTT
cdr3_aa: CASRRQTGGKGSPLHF
d_call: TRBD1
clone_size: NA
j_call: TRBJ1-6
v_call: TRBV19

cdr3_nt: TGCGCCAGCAGCTTGTTCCTCCGGACTAGCGGGGAGGGGAGTACCGGGGAGCTGTTTTTT
cdr3_aa: CASSLFLRTSGEGSTGELFF
d_call: TRBD2
clone_size: NA
j_call: TRBJ2-2
v_call: TRBV5-1

cdr3_nt: TGTGCCAGCAGTCTCGGATCTGGAGATGGCTACACCTTC
cdr3_aa: CASSLGSGDGYTF
d_call: NA
clone_size: NA
j_call: TRBJ1-2
v_call: TRBV6-2/TRBV6-3

cdr3_nt: TGTGCCAGCAGTCCGCCGGGACAGCGAAATTCACCCCTCCACTTT
cdr3_aa: CASSPPGQRNSPLHF
d_call: TRBD1
clone_size: NA
j_call: TRBJ1-6
v_call: TRBV27

cdr3_nt: TGTGCCAGCAGTGGGACTAGCGGGAGCCCCCTTAGAGACAATGAGCAGTTCTTC
cdr3_aa: CASSGTSGSPLRDNEQFF
d_call: TRBD2
clone_size: NA
j_call: TRBJ2-1
v_call: TRBV28

cdr3_nt: TGTGCCAGCAGCTTGGTCCGAGGAGTTCTCACCGGGGAGCTGTTTTTT
cdr3_aa: CASSLVRGVLTGELFF
d_call: NA
clone_size: NA
j_call: TRBJ2-2
v_call: TRBV5-6

cdr3_nt: TGTGCCAGCAGCGACAACATGCCCTATGGCTACACCTTC
cdr3_aa: CASSDNMPYGYTF
d_call: NA
clone_size: NA
j_call: TRBJ1-2
v_call: TRBV3-1/TRBV3-2

cdr3_nt: TGTGCCAGCAGCTTCGGCGAGGGGACAGGGACCCAGTACTTC
cdr3_aa: CASSFGEGTGTQYF
d_call: TRBD1
clone_size: NA
j_call: TRBJ2-5
v_call: TRBV7-6

cdr3_nt: TGCAGCGTTAAGACTCCTGGAAACACCATATATTTT
cdr3_aa: CSVKTPGNTIYF
d_call: NA
clone_size: NA
j_call: TRBJ1-3
v_call: TRBV29-1

cdr3_nt: TGTGCCAGCAGTTACGAGTCGGGACTAGCGGGAGACACAGATACGCAGTATTTT
cdr3_aa: CASSYESGLAGDTDTQYF
d_call: TRBD2
clone_size: NA
j_call: TRBJ2-3
v_call: TRBV6-2/TRBV6-3

cdr3_nt: TGTGCCAGCTCACCCCCCGGGACAATGAGCACAGATACGCAGTATTTT
cdr3_aa: CASSPPGTMSTDTQYF
d_call: NA
clone_size: once
j_call: TRBJ2-3
v_call: TRBV18

cdr3_nt: TGTGCCAGCAGTGGACTAGCGGGAGGTACCGGGGAGCTGTTTTTT
cdr3_aa: CASSGLAGGTGELFF
d_call: TRBD2
clone_size: NA
j_call: TRBJ2-2
v_call: TRBV6-2/TRBV6-3

cdr3_nt: TGTGCCTGGAGTGGGTCACGGGGGATGGGATACGAGCAGTACTTC
cdr3_aa: CAWSGSRGMGYEQYF
d_call: NA
clone_size: NA
j_call: TRBJ2-7
v_call: TRBV30

cdr3_nt: TGCGCCAGCAGCTCCGGGACAGGGGGGACTGAAGCTTTCTTT
cdr3_aa: CASSSGTGGTEAFF
d_call: TRBD1
clone_size: NA
j_call: TRBJ1-1
v_call: TRBV5-1

cdr3_nt: TGTGCCAGCAGTCGGACAGATGCCAGCTTCTACGAGCAGTACTTC
cdr3_aa: CASSRTDASFYEQYF
d_call: NA
clone_size: NA
j_call: TRBJ2-7
v_call: TRBV7-9

cdr3_nt: TGTGCCAGCAGCTTTTATGACAGGGTGCCCTACGAGCAGTACTTC
cdr3_aa: CASSFYDRVPYEQYF
d_call: TRBD1
clone_size: NA
j_call: TRBJ2-7
v_call: TRBV11-2

cdr3_nt: TGTGCCAGCAGTTACGCCGCCGGGTACCCTGAAGCTTTCTTT
cdr3_aa: CASSYAAGYPEAFF
d_call: NA
clone_size: few
j_call: TRBJ1-1
v_call: TRBV6-6

cdr3_nt: TGCGCCAGCAGCCGTACGGACAGCCGGGATACGCAGTATTTT
cdr3_aa: CASSRTDSRDTQYF
d_call: NA
clone_size: NA
j_call: TRBJ2-3
v_call: TRBV4-1

cdr3_nt: TGTGCCAGTAGTCAGGGGGCAGGGATCGCCGGGGAGCTGTTTTTT
cdr3_aa: CASSQGAGIAGELFF
d_call: TRBD1
clone_size: NA
j_call: TRBJ2-2
v_call: TRBV19

cdr3_nt: TGTGCCAGCAGCCTATTACAGGGCGCTGAAGCTTTCTTT
cdr3_aa: CASSLLQGAEAFF
d_call: NA
clone_size: NA
j_call: TRBJ1-1
v_call: TRBV7-9

cdr3_nt: TGTGCCAGCAGCCAAGATCCTGAGGGCAGGCCTGAGACTTTCTTT
cdr3_aa: CASSQDPEGRPETFF
d_call: NA
clone_size: NA
j_call: TRBJ1-1
v_call: TRBV3-1/TRBV3-2

cdr3_nt: TGTGCCAGCAGCGACCGGGACAGGGGGCTGGGGGCCAACGTCCTGACTTTC
cdr3_aa: CASSDRDRGLGANVLTF
d_call: TRBD1
clone_size: NA
j_call: TRBJ2-6
v_call: TRBV7-9

cdr3_nt: TGCGCCAGCAGTCTTATGGGGGTAGGCAGGGGTATCGGAGAGAACACTGAAGCTTTCTTT
cdr3_aa: CASSLMGVGRGIGENTEAFF
d_call: NA
clone_size: NA
j_call: TRBJ1-1
v_call: TRBV5-1

cdr3_nt: TGTGCCAGCAGCGAGGTAGCGAACACTGAAGCTTTCTTT
cdr3_aa: CASSEVANTEAFF
d_call: NA
clone_size: NA
j_call: TRBJ1-1
v_call: TRBV9

cdr3_nt: TGTGCCAGCTCACTCTCGGAGGACTTTCTGCGCTACGAGCAGTACTTC
cdr3_aa: CASSLSEDFLRYEQYF
d_call: NA
clone_size: once
j_call: TRBJ2-7
v_call: TRBV18

cdr3_nt: TGTGCCAGCAGTGAGGTAGCGGGAAATTACAATGAGCAGTTCTTC
cdr3_aa: CASSEVAGNYNEQFF
d_call: TRBD2
clone_size: few
j_call: TRBJ2-1
v_call: TRBV6-1